This entry lists 18 T cell receptor beta chains sequenced from one sample in a study of early T cells in non-severe SARS-CoV-2 infection. TCRdb analysed the 5' RACE reads with MiXCR anew, one entry per CDR3 protein. The sample carries approximately 97,000 distinct CDR3 sequences, about 11% recorded once. The input for sequencing was whole blood, taken at baseline. The source is an adult who was a healthcare worker with PCR-confirmed SARS-CoV-2 infection or an uninfected control (not recorded which).

This clonotype was observed a few times. This rearrangement joins TRBV2 to TRBJ2-7, with D uncertain. V lost 4 bases to trimming and J lost 4 bases, with 14 bases between them. Germline CDR1 reads SNHLY; CDR2 reads FYNNEI. CDR3 length equals 14 residues. CDR3 sequence reads: CASSGERSVYEQYF. The CDR3 nucleotides read TGTGCCAGCAGTGGAGAAAGGAGCGTTTACGAGCAGTACTTC.

This chain connects TRBV7-8 to TRBJ2-7; 16 bases line up with TRBD2. V lost 10 bases, J lost 3 bases, and 15 bases stayed unmatched. Germline assignment: CDR1 SGHVS and CDR2 FQNEAQ. CDR3 length: 18 residues. The CDR3 loop is CATHSAGLAGGLNYEQYF. The CDR3 nucleotides read TGTGCCACCCACTCGGCGGGACTAGCGGGAGGGCTTAACTACGAGCAGTACTTC. Looking up the rest from reference TRBV7-8 and TRBJ2-7 gives the full variable domain: GAGVSQSPRYKVAKRGQDVALRCDPISGHVSLFWYQQALGQGPEFLTYFQNEAQLDKSGLPSDRFFAERPEGSVSTLKIQRTQQEDSAVYLCATHSAGLAGGLNYEQYFGPGTRLTVT.

This clonotype was seen repeatedly, ten times or more. The chain links TRBV6-5 to TRBJ2-5; D uncertain. Trimming removed 3 bases at V and 3 bases at J, with 8 bases between. The V gene's germline CDR1 is MNHEY and CDR2 SVGAGI. This CDR3 has 13 amino acids. This CDR3 reads CASSYSSKETQYF. CDR3 nucleotides: TGTGCCAGCAGTTATTCCTCCAAAGAGACCCAGTACTTC.

In the case of this clonotype: Given the absence of the conserved phenylalanine or tryptophan at the CDR3 end, a read error is likely. This chain uses TRBV29-1 with TRBJ2-4; D not resolved. V was pared by 7 bases and J by 5 bases, with 9 bases between. The germline CDR1 and CDR2 sequences are SQVTM and ANQGSEA. This CDR3 is 11 amino acids long. CDR3 in amino acids: CSAWEENIQYS. The DNA of the CDR3 is TGCAGCGCCTGGGAAGAAAACATTCAGTACTCC.

The chain combines TRBV29-1 with TRBJ2-7; no definite D call. Trimming stripped 6 bases from V and 3 bases from J, with 9 bases between. Germline V CDR1 and CDR2: SQVTM, ANQGSEA. This CDR3 contains 11 residues. CDR3 residues: CSVIQDYEQYF. The CDR3 DNA sequence: TGCAGCGTCATCCAGGACTACGAGCAGTACTTC.

This clonotype has more than one count but fewer than ten. The chain is built from TRBV3-1 and TRBJ2-4; a possible D gene is TRBD1 (5 bases). The CDR3 totals 13 residues. Trimming removed 1 base from V and 8 bases from J, with 9 bases in between. Germline CDR1 LGHDT, CDR2 YNNKEL (reference sequence). Here the CDR3 reads CASSQAGWYIQYF. CDR3 in DNA: TGTGCCAGCAGCCAAGCAGGGTGGTACATTCAGTACTTC.

The V and J genes are TRBV5-5 and TRBJ1-1, with D unresolved. V was pared by 4 bases and J by 1 base, with 11 bases between. Germline values: CDR1 SGHKS, CDR2 YYEKEE (reference sequence). This CDR3 contains 14 residues. This CDR3 reads CASSPTHQNTEAFF. CDR3 coding DNA: TGTGCCAGCAGCCCGACACACCAGAACACTGAAGCTTTCTTT.

J is TRBJ2-3 and V is TRBV10-3, with 7 bases fitting TRBD1. The CDR3 is 15 amino acids. The V and J ends lost 4 bases and 2 bases, in that order; junction bases with no gene match: 6. Germline V lookup: CDR1 ENHRY, CDR2 SYGVKD. The CDR3 sequence: CAISATGILTDTQYF. The DNA for the CDR3 is TGTGCCATCAGTGCGACAGGGATTCTCACAGATACGCAGTATTTT.

This chain links TRBV6-1 with TRBJ1-6; D is undetermined. The CDR3 runs 12 residues. Germline loops: CDR1 MNHNS, CDR2 SASEGT. The germline V and J ends were trimmed by 11 bases and 7 bases, with 12 bases remaining between them. The CDR3 reads CAESDTNSPLHF. The CDR3 DNA sequence: TGTGCCGAGTCCGACACAAATTCACCCCTCCACTTT.

This clonotype has at least ten counts. V and J are TRBV21-1 and TRBJ1-3. TRBV21-1 is annotated as a pseudogene. The CDR3 covers 15 residues. CDR3: CASSKTPYSGNTIYF. The CDR3 DNA is TGTGCCAGCAGCAAAACCCCGTACTCTGGAAACACCATATATTTT.

The table lists this clonotype with a few counts. This chain joins TRBV5-6 and TRBJ2-7, with TRBD1 as a possible D gene (6 bases). Germline CDR1 is SGHDT and CDR2 is YYEEEE. The V end was cut by 2 bases, the J end by 1 base, with 7 bases between. The CDR3 has 13 amino acids. CDR3 loop: CASSFGQSYEQYF. As DNA, the CDR3 is TGTGCCAGCAGCTTTGGACAGTCCTACGAGCAGTACTTC.

This clonotype was observed at least ten times. CDR3: CASNWDREGDTQYF. The CDR3 bases are TGTGCCAGCAATTGGGACAGGGAAGGAGATACGCAGTATTTT. The rearrangement joins TRBV11-2 to TRBJ2-3; 9 nucleotides match TRBD1. Germline assignment: CDR1 SGHAT and CDR2 FQNNGV. V lost 7 bases to trimming and J lost 5 bases; unmatched junction nucleotides: 7. This CDR3 spans 14 amino acids.

This clonotype has more than one count but fewer than ten. This chain connects TRBV7-2 to TRBJ1-1, with D perhaps TRBD1 (5 bases). V lost 1 base to trimming and J lost 5 bases, with 11 bases between them. The CDR3 totals 14 residues. From germline, CDR1 is SGHTA and CDR2 FQGNSA. In DNA, the CDR3 is TGTGCCAGCAGCTTAGGGCAGGGCTGGACTGAAGCTTTCTTT. It encodes CASSLGQGWTEAFF.

There are a few counts of this clonotype. The rearrangement joins TRBV19 to TRBJ1-5, with D tentatively TRBD1 (6 bases). This CDR3 is 13 amino acids long. CDR1 and CDR2 (germline): LNHDA, SQIVND (reference sequence). V was cut by 10 bases and J by 3 bases, with 13 bases left in between. DNA for the CDR3: TGTGCCATAGCGGGGGCCCTCAATCAGCCCCAGCATTTT. Translation gives CAIAGALNQPQHF. The full variable domain, with the rest looked up from reference TRBV19 and TRBJ1-5, is DGGITQSPKYLFRKEGQNVTLSCEQNLNHDAMYWYRQDPGQGLRLIYYSQIVNDFQKGDIAEGYSVSREKKESFPLTVTSAQKNPTAFYLCAIAGALNQPQHFGDGTRLSIL.

This clonotype was counted ten times or more. The CDR3 sequence: CASSFMNTEAFF. The CDR3 DNA reads TGCGCCAGCAGCTTTATGAACACTGAAGCTTTCTTT. This sequence joins TRBV5-1 and TRBJ1-1; D is unresolved. This CDR3 is 12 amino acids long. Trimming removed 2 bases at V and 0 bases at J, with 2 bases between. Germline CDR1 reads SGHRS; CDR2 reads YFSETQ.

This clonotype was observed a few times. The rearrangement uses TRBV19 and TRBJ1-2; the D is unclear. CDR3 length equals 15 residues. The ends were cut back, 4 bases at V and 4 bases at J, with 16 bases in the middle. Germline CDR1 LNHDA, CDR2 SQIVND (reference sequence). Written as DNA, the CDR3 is TGTGCCAGTAGTAGGCCCCACGAAGGAGTCTATGGCTACACCTTC. It is translated as CASSRPHEGVYGYTF.

V and J are TRBV3-1 and TRBJ2-1; D unclear. The CDR3 has 12 residues. The germline V gene encodes CDR1 LGHDT and CDR2 YNNKEL (reference sequence). Trimming removed 0 bases at V and 13 bases at J, with 10 bases between. The CDR3 reads CASSQEPASQFF. CDR3 coding DNA: TGTGCCAGCAGCCAAGAGCCCGCGTCTCAGTTCTTC.

With respect to this clonotype: A single base separates this from a much larger clone, so it may be a read error. The chain couples TRBV5-1 to TRBJ1-5; D possibly corresponds to TRBD1 (6 bases). Per the germline V gene, CDR1 is SGHRS and CDR2 is YFSETQ. This CDR3 spans 15 amino acids. V lost 5 bases, J lost 1 base, and 13 bases lay in between. CDR3 coding DNA: TGCGCCAGCAGGCTCTCAGGGGAGAGCAATCAGCCCCAGCATTTT. Protein product: CASRLSGESNQPQHF.